This T cell receptor beta chain was obtained from a study of shared clonotypes between healthy human individuals. Study-wide findings and caveats: Between a few donors, naive CD4 clonotypes were shared at a level of about 5%. Incomplete sequencing of sorted subsets was indicated by rarefaction despite large depth.

With respect to this clone: Antigen: not known.

CDR1 MDHEN and CDR2 SYDVKM come from the germline V gene. V was pared by 5 bases and J by 7 bases, with 8 bases between. This CDR3 spans 11 amino acids. Clones were read by immunoSEQ multiplex PCR, and TCRdb kept only the in-frame ones, dropping some. The sample holds 2 million to 2.5 million clones, 92% seen once. This TCR derives from a man aged 18 to 30 in good health. Some clones in this sample may be carry-over from other donors' samples. The rearrangement uses TRBV28 and TRBJ1-2, with D hard to call. Sequenced sample: naive CD4+ T cells from PBMCs. This sample's subset: CD45RA+ positively selected. The CDR3 is CASSQGRGYTF. In nucleotides, the CDR3 is TGTGCCAGCAGTCAAGGACGTGGCTACACCTTC.